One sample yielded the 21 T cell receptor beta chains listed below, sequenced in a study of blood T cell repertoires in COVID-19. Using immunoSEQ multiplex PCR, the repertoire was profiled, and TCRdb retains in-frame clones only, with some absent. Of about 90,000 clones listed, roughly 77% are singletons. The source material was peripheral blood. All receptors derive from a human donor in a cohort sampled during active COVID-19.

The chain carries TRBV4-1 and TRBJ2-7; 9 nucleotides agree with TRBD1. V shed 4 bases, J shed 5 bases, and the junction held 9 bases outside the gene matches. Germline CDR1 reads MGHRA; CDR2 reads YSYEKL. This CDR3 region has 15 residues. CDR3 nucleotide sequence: TGCGCCAGCAGCCGAGCCGGGACAGGGAAAAACGAGCAGTACTTC. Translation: CASSRAGTGKNEQYF.

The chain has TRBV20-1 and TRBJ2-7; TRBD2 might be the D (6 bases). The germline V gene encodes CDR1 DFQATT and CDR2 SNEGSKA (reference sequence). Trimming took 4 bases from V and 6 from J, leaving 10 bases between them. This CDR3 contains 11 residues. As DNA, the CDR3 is TGCAGTGCTACCGGGGGACGCGAGCAGTACTTC. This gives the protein CSATGGREQYF.

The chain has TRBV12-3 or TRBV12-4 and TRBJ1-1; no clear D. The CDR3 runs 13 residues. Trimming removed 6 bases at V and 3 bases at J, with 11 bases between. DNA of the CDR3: TGTGCCAGCAGCCTTGAGGATCACACTGAAGCTTTCTTT. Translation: CASSLEDHTEAFF.

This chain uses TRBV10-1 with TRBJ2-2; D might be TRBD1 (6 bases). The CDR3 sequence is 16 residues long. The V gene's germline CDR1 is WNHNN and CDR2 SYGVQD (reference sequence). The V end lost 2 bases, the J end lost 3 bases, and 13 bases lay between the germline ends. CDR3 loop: CASSERGGEDTGELFF. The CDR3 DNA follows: TGCGCCAGCAGTGAGAGAGGGGGTGAGGACACCGGGGAGCTGTTTTTT.

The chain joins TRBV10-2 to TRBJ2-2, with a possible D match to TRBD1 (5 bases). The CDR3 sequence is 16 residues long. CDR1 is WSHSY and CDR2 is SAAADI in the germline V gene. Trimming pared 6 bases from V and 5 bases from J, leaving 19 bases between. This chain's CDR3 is CASSYTLSGQTGELFF. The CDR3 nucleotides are TGCGCCAGCAGCTACACACTATCAGGACAAACCGGGGAGCTGTTTTTT.

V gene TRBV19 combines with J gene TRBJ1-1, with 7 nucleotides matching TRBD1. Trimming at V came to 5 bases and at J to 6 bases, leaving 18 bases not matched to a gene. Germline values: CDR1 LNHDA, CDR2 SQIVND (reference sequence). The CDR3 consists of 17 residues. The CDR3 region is CASSPRWTGSSRPEAFF. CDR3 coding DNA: TGTGCCAGTAGTCCCAGGTGGACAGGATCCTCTCGTCCTGAAGCTTTCTTT.

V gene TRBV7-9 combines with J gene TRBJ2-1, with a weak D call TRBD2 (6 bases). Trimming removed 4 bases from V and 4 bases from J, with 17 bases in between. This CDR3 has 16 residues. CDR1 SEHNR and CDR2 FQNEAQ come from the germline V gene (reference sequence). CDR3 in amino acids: CASSSVAGLAYNEQFF. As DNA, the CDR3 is TGTGCCAGCAGCTCGGTAGCAGGGCTAGCGTACAATGAGCAGTTCTTC.

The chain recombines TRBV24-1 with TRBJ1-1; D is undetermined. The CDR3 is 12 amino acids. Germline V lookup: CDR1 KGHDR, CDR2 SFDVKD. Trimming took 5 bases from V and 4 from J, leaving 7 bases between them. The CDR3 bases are TGTGCCACCAGTGCGGCAGGCACTGAAGCTTTCTTT. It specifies CATSAAGTEAFF.

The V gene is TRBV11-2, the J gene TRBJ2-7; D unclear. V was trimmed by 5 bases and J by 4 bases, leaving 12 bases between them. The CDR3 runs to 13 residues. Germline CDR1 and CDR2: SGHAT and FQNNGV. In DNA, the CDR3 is TGTGCCAGCAGCCCTAATCCGGTTTACGAGCAGTACTTC. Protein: CASSPNPVYEQYF.

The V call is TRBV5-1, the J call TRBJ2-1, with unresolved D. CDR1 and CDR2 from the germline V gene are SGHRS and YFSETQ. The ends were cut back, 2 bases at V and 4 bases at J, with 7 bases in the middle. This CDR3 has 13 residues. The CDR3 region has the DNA TGCGCCAGCAGCTTTTACGGTTACAATGAGCAGTTCTTC. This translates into CASSFYGYNEQFF.

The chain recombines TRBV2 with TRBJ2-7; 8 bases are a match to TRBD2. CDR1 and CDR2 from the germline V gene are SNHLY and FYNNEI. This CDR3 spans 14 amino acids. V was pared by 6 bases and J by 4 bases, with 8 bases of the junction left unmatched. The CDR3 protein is CASSPGRGKYEQYF. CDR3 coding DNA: TGTGCCAGCAGCCCCGGGAGGGGGAAATACGAGCAGTACTTC.

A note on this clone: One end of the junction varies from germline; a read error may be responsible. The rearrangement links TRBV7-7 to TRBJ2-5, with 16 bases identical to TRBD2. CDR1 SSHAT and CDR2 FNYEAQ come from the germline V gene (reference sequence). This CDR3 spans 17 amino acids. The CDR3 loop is CASSRGLAGGNQETQYF. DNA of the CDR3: TGTGCTAGCAGCAGGGGACTAGCGGGGGGGAATCAAGAGACCCAGTACTTC.

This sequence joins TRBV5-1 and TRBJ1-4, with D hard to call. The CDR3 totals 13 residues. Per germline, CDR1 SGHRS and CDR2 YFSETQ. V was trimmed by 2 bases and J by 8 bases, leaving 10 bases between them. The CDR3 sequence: CASSFRRGEKLFF. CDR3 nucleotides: TGCGCCAGCAGCTTTCGACGAGGCGAAAAACTGTTTTTT.

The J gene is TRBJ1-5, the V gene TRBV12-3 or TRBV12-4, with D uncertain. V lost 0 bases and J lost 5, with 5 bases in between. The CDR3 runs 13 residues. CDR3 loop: CASSLARYQPQHF. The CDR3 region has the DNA TGTGCCAGCAGTTTAGCGAGGTATCAGCCCCAGCATTTT.

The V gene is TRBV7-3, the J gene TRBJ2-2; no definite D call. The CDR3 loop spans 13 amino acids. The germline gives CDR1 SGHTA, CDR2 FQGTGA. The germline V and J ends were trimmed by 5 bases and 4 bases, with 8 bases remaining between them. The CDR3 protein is CASSSSGTGELFF. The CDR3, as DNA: TGTGCCAGCAGCAGCTCGGGCACCGGGGAGCTGTTTTTT.

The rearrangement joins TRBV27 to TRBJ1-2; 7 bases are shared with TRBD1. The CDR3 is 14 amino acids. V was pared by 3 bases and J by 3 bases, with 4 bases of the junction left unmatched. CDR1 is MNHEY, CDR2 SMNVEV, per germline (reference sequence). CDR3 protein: CASSLAGGHYGYTF. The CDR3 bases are TGTGCCAGCAGTTTGGCAGGGGGTCACTATGGCTACACCTTC.

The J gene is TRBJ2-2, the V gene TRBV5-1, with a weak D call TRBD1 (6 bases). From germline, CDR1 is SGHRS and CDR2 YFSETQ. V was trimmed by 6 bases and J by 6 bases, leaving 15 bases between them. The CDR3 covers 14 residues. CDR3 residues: CASKIQGKAGELFF. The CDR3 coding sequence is TGCGCCAGCAAGATACAGGGAAAGGCCGGGGAGCTGTTTTTT.

CDR3 sequence: CASSSGTRTGSGYTF. The DNA for the CDR3 is TGTGCCAGCAGTTCTGGAACGAGGACAGGGAGTGGCTACACCTTC. This chain links TRBV28 with TRBJ1-2, with 8 positions matching TRBD1. Germline assignment: CDR1 MDHEN and CDR2 SYDVKM. V gave up 4 bases and J gave up 7 bases; unmatched junction bases: 11. The CDR3 is 15 residues long.

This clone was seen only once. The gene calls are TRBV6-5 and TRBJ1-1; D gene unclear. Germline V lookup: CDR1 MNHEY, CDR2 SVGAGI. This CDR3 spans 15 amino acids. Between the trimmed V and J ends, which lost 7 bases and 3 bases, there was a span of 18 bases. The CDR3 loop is CASNSMGKRDTEAFF. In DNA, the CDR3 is TGTGCCAGCAACTCAATGGGCAAGAGGGACACTGAAGCTTTCTTT.

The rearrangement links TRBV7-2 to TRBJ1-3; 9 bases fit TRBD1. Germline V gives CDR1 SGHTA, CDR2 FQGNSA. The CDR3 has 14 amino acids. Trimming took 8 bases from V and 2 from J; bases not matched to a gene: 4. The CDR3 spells CASSRQGAGNTIYF. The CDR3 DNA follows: TGTGCCAGCTCACGACAGGGGGCTGGAAACACCATATATTTT.

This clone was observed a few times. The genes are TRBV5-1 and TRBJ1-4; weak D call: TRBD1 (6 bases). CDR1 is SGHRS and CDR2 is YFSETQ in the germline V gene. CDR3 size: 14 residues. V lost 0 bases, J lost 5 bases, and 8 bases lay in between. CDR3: CASSLEGVNEKLFF. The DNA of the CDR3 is TGCGCCAGCAGCTTGGAGGGGGTAAATGAAAAACTGTTTTTT. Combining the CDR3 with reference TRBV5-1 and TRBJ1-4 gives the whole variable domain KAGVTQTPRYLIKTRGQQVTLSCSPISGHRSVSWYQQTPGQGLQFLFEYFSETQRNKGNFPGRFSGRQFSNSRSEMNVSTLELGDSALYLCASSLEGVNEKLFFGSGTQLSVL.